This record covers a single TCR beta chain. The antigen remains unidentified. This entry is derived from a study of long-term antiretroviral therapy in people with HIV. Study information: Collection of the earliest samples took place about a decade ahead of the 2015 immediate-ART recommendation. General study points: Blood, drawn from about 2004 to 2017, may reflect older ART regimens. CDR3 lengths in HIV samples spanned a narrower range than controls.

The CDR3 totals 12 residues. V lost 4 bases to trimming and J lost 0 bases, with 3 bases between them. Per germline, CDR1 GTSNPN and CDR2 SVGIG (reference sequence). Run at survey level, the immunoSEQ assay was version v3.0. The protocol was immunoSEQ multiplex PCR, while the TCRdb copy is restricted to in-frame clones and leaves out a portion. The table shows about 21,000 clones, with around 80% occurring only once. The chain joins TRBV30 to TRBJ1-4; the D is unclear. This receptor was identified in a woman aged 45-59 years with HIV. Sequenced material: unsorted PBMCs, taken 1.9 years after starting antiretroviral therapy. CDR3: CAWTATNEKLFF. CDR3 sequence (DNA): TGTGCCTGGACAGCAACTAATGAAAAACTGTTTTTT.